This TCR beta chain was found in a study of beta chain features in type 1 diabetes. Study details: Patient and healthy donor groups were alike in age, gender and cell yields.

cDNA synthesis used the whole RNA isolate, giving expressed TCRB sequences. Repertoires were generated with immunoSEQ multiplex PCR, while TCRdb's copy carries only in-frame clones and drops some. The top ten clones hold around 0.02% of a sample with about 900,000 clones, 17% of them seen once. Sequenced: naive CD4+ T cells from blood. This sequence originates from a woman aged 18-29 years in good health.

The CDR3 DNA reads as TGTGCCAGCAGCGAGACGGGACAGGGGATAGCCAAAAACATTCAGTACTTC. As protein: CASSETGQGIAKNIQYF. This sequence joins TRBV5-4 and TRBJ2-4; 10 nucleotides line up with TRBD1. Germline CDR1 is SGHNT and CDR2 is YYREEE (reference sequence). J gave up 0 bases and V 4 bases, and 7 bases lay outside the gene matches. The CDR3 is made up of 17 amino acids. The full variable domain, completed using reference TRBV5-4 and TRBJ2-4, is ETGVTQSPTHLIKTRGQQVTLRCSSQSGHNTVSWYQQALGQGPQFIFQYYREEENGRGNFPPRFSGLQFPNYSSELNVNALELDDSALYLCASSETGQGIAKNIQYFGAGTRLSVL.